The present T cell receptor (beta chain) was sequenced within a study of T cell responses to AZD1222 COVID-19 vaccine. The study, taken as a whole, reports: The donor group comprised mostly white British people and more females; the analysis possibly underestimated clonal diversity.

Profiled with immunoSEQ multiplex PCR; TCRdb holds only in-frame clones, not every one. The sample gives approximately 170,000 clones, around 90% of which show up once; about 1% is in the top ten. V was clipped by 3 bases and J by 0 bases, with 0 bases between them. Germline-derived CDR1 and CDR2 are SGDLS and YYNGEE. The CDR3 contains 12 residues. Concerning this clone: Its antigen is unknown.

The sequence derives from an adult who received the AZD1222 COVID-19 vaccine. Sequenced material: peripheral blood, taken 28 days after the second AZD1222 dose. This sequence joins TRBV9 and TRBJ2-2; D ambiguous. CDR3 protein: CASSANTGELFF. CDR3 bases: TGTGCCAGCAGCGCGAACACCGGGGAGCTGTTTTTT.